This T cell receptor beta chain was observed in a study of STAT5B mutations in CD4+ large granular lymphocyte leukemia. Study-wide results and limits: No patients shared main leukemic clonotypes, though roughly 25% appeared at low frequency elsewhere.

Sequenced by immunoSEQ multiplex PCR; TCRdb stores in-frame clones only, minus some. The table shows about 23,000 clones, with 79% occurring only once. Remarks on this clone: What it binds is not known.

CDR1 is SNHLY, CDR2 FYNNEI, per germline. This CDR3 contains 15 residues. The ends lost 2 bases at V and 8 bases at J; junction bases unmatched: 5. The clonotype was recovered from a human donor in good health. Sample: CD4+ T cells from blood buffy coats. This chain uses TRBV2 with TRBJ2-2; 10 nucleotides line up with TRBD2. The CDR3, as DNA: TGTGCCAGCAGTGAACTAGCGGGAGAGGTGGGGGAGCTGTTTTTT. It encodes CASSELAGEVGELFF. The variable domain in full, with the rest retrieved from reference TRBV2 and TRBJ2-2, is EPEVTQTPSHQVTQMGQEVILRCVPISNHLYFYWYRQILGQKVEFLVSFYNNEISEKSEIFDDQFSVERPDGSNFTLKIRSTKLEDSAMYFCASSELAGEVGELFFGEGSRLTVL.